Listed below are T cell receptor beta chains from one sample, sequenced in a study of blood T cell repertoires in COVID-19. TCRdb's copy holds only in-frame clones and misses some; the assay was immunoSEQ multiplex PCR. The sample consists of around 150,000 clones, 87% of them appearing once. The sequenced material came from peripheral blood. The receptors here all came from a woman aged 60-70 years with active or convalescent COVID-19. Each CDR3 is given with its conserved first and last residue. D genes are given only for firm matches. Size values are once, few and many counts, or a class for expanded clones, and some rows have none.

d_gene: .
v_gene: TRBV10-3
len: 12
j_gene: TRBJ2-1
abundance: .
CDR3aa: CAISVSTYEQFF
CDR3nt: TGTGCCATCAGTGTGTCTACTTATGAGCAGTTCTTC

d_gene: TRBD1
v_gene: TRBV19
len: 12
j_gene: TRBJ1-3
abundance: .
CDR3aa: CASSDRGHTIYF
CDR3nt: TGTGCCAGTAGTGACAGGGGCCACACCATATATTTT

d_gene: TRBD1
v_gene: TRBV18
len: 15
j_gene: TRBJ1-3
abundance: .
CDR3aa: CASSLPGQGSVTIYF
CDR3nt: TGTGCCAGCTCGCTCCCGGGACAGGGTTCCGTCACCATATATTTT

d_gene: TRBD2
v_gene: TRBV11-2
len: 15
j_gene: TRBJ2-7
abundance: .
CDR3aa: CASSPTRESQSEQYF
CDR3nt: TGTGCCAGCAGCCCGACGCGGGAGAGCCAGAGCGAGCAGTACTTC

d_gene: .
v_gene: TRBV21-1
len: 20
j_gene: TRBJ2-5
abundance: .
CDR3aa: CASSKGRETGGRAGQETQYF
CDR3nt: TGTGCCAGCAGCAAAGGGAGGGAAACCGGGGGGAGGGCAGGCCAAGAGACCCAGTACTTC

d_gene: TRBD1
v_gene: TRBV7-6
len: 19
j_gene: TRBJ2-6
abundance: .
CDR3aa: CASSLEVGTGASGANVLTF
CDR3nt: TGTGCCAGCAGCTTAGAGGTCGGGACAGGGGCCTCTGGGGCCAACGTCCTGACTTTC

d_gene: .
v_gene: TRBV25-1
len: 12
j_gene: TRBJ2-7
abundance: few
CDR3aa: CASSRGVHEQYF
CDR3nt: TGTGCCAGCAGCAGGGGTGTCCACGAGCAGTACTTC

d_gene: TRBD1
v_gene: TRBV10-3
len: 14
j_gene: TRBJ1-4
abundance: few
CDR3aa: CAISGGTGSEKLFF
CDR3nt: TGTGCCATCAGTGGTGGGACAGGGAGTGAAAAACTGTTTTTT

d_gene: .
v_gene: TRBV10-3
len: 13
j_gene: TRBJ2-5
abundance: .
CDR3aa: CAISDREGETQYF
CDR3nt: TGTGCCATCAGTGACAGGGAAGGAGAGACCCAGTACTTC

d_gene: .
v_gene: TRBV6-1
len: 13
j_gene: TRBJ2-7
abundance: medium-sized
CDR3aa: CASSEQGQREQYF
CDR3nt: TGTGCCAGCAGTGAACAAGGACAAAGGGAGCAGTACTTC

d_gene: .
v_gene: TRBV6-4
len: 17
j_gene: TRBJ2-3
abundance: .
CDR3aa: CASSDTPPGGGQDTQYF
CDR3nt: TGTGCCAGCAGTGACACCCCTCCGGGCGGGGGACAAGATACGCAGTATTTT